Presented here are 25 T cell receptor beta chains from one specimen sequenced in a study of identical twins listed by TCRdb under 2016. Receptor libraries were prepared by 5' RACE. Sequenced on an Illumina HiSeq 2000. Using fastp trimming at Q25 and MiXCR clonotype assembly, TCRdb reanalyzed the public sequencing data and kept in-frame beta chains. Each CDR3 protein gets just one entry, which takes the most common genes and DNA from the rows behind it. The sample table records 1.5 million to 2 million distinct CDR3 sequences; around a third of these occur just once. The leading ten clones occupy less than 0.35% of the sample. Source material: cord blood. These receptors were taken from a newborn girl in good health.

The rearrangement joins TRBV5-1 to TRBJ2-7; D might be TRBD1 (5 bases). V lost 0 bases to trimming and J lost 6 bases, with 13 bases between them. CDR1 and CDR2 from the germline V gene are SGHRS and YFSETQ. The CDR3 covers 14 residues. DNA of the CDR3: TGCGCCAGCAGCTTGGACAGGTGGGCTTCCGAGCAGTACTTC. Amino acid sequence: CASSLDRWASEQYF.

This clonotype was picked up a small number of times. V is TRBV5-6 and J is TRBJ1-2; D might be TRBD1 (6 bases). The germline CDR1 and CDR2 sequences are SGHDT and YYEEEE. There are 15 residues in the CDR3. The V end was cut by 0 bases, the J end by 4 bases, with 13 bases between. For the CDR3, the DNA is TGTGCCAGCAGCTTGGCACCGACAGGTCCCTATGGCTACACCTTC. Residues: CASSLAPTGPYGYTF.

This clonotype was counted a few times. The chain has TRBV24-1 and TRBJ2-5; D is undetermined. CDR3 length equals 13 residues. In germline, CDR1 is KGHDR, CDR2 SFDVKD. V gave up 5 bases and J gave up 5 bases, with 11 bases separating them. The CDR3, as DNA: TGTGCCACCAGTGGCCACGGCTTTGAGACCCAGTACTTC. Translating gives CATSGHGFETQYF.

This clonotype has more than one count but fewer than ten. The chain couples TRBV6-6 to TRBJ2-7; TRBD1 agrees at 8 bases. The CDR3 length is 15 residues. CDR1 is MNHNY and CDR2 is SVGAGI in the germline V gene (reference sequence). V was pared by 4 bases and J by 5 bases, with 10 bases of the junction left unmatched. CDR3 sequence: CASSSLGQGRDEQYF. The CDR3 DNA reads as TGTGCCAGCAGTTCCCTAGGACAGGGCAGAGACGAGCAGTACTTC.

The rearrangement joins TRBV28 to TRBJ2-4, with D maybe TRBD2 (5 bases). CDR3 length equals 15 residues. Germline assignment: CDR1 MDHEN and CDR2 SYDVKM. Trimming left V 5 bases short and J 1 base short, with 12 bases between. This CDR3 is CASSLPGVAKNIQYF. The DNA for the CDR3 is TGTGCCAGCAGTCTACCCGGGGTCGCCAAAAACATTCAGTACTTC.

The rearrangement links TRBV4-1 to TRBJ2-1; 14 bases map to TRBD2. From germline, CDR1 is MGHRA and CDR2 YSYEKL. The CDR3 totals 19 residues. Losses at the gene ends were 0 bases for V and 5 bases for J; bases not matched to a gene: 9. CDR3 residues: CASSQDWGTSGRGHNEQFF. The CDR3 bases are TGCGCCAGCAGCCAAGATTGGGGGACTAGCGGGAGAGGCCACAATGAGCAGTTCTTC.

The gene calls are TRBV7-9 and TRBJ2-1; D uncertain. The V end lost 4 bases, the J end lost 7 bases, and 11 bases lay between the germline ends. The CDR3 totals 13 residues. CDR1 SEHNR and CDR2 FQNEAQ come from the germline V gene (reference sequence). The chain's CDR3 is CASSSSLGNEQFF. CDR3 DNA sequence: TGTGCCAGCAGCTCCTCCCTCGGGAATGAGCAGTTCTTC.

As to this clonotype: At one boundary the junction diverges from the germline segment, which might be a read error. The CDR3: CAGSQWGGSDTQYF. CDR3 nucleotide sequence: TGCGCCGGCAGCCAATGGGGGGGCTCAGATACGCAGTATTTT. This chain links TRBV4-1 with TRBJ2-3, with D possibly being TRBD2 (7 bases). The germline V gene encodes CDR1 MGHRA and CDR2 YSYEKL. CDR3 length: 14 residues.

This clonotype was detected only a few times. This chain uses TRBV10-3 with TRBJ2-1; a weak D match, TRBD2 (6 bases). The J call may be in error: the DNA end matches TRBJ2-7 better. Germline assignment: CDR1 ENHRY and CDR2 SYGVKD. The CDR3 extends over 14 amino acids. CDR3 DNA: TGTGCCAGTTTAGATAGAAGCGGGTACAATGAGCAGTACTTC. This translates into CASLDRSGYNEQYF.

The chain recombines TRBV5-1 with TRBJ2-3; either TRBD1 or TRBD2 may supply D (6 bases each). This CDR3 has 16 residues. In germline, CDR1 is SGHRS, CDR2 YFSETQ. V was pared by 0 bases and J by 1 base, with 12 bases between. CDR3 sequence (DNA): TGCGCCAGCAGCTTGGATACGGGGGCCCGCACAGATACGCAGTATTTT. Protein sequence: CASSLDTGARTDTQYF. Filled out from reference TRBV5-1 and TRBJ2-3, the complete variable domain reads KAGVTQTPRYLIKTRGQQVTLSCSPISGHRSVSWYQQTPGQGLQFLFEYFSETQRNKGNFPGRFSGRQFSNSRSEMNVSTLELGDSALYLCASSLDTGARTDTQYFGPGTRLTVL.

Ten or more counts support this clonotype. V is TRBV29-1 and J is TRBJ2-5, with D perhaps TRBD1 or TRBD2 (5 bases each). Trimming took 4 bases from V and 4 from J, leaving 10 bases between them. Per the germline V gene, CDR1 is SQVTM and CDR2 is ANQGSEA. The CDR3 length is 12 residues. The CDR3 DNA reads as TGCAGCGTTGTCGGGGCGGGAGAGACCCAGTACTTC. Amino acid sequence: CSVVGAGETQYF.

Concerning this clonotype itself: This may come from a read error, since a much larger clone is one base off. The chain recombines TRBV4-1 with TRBJ2-1, with 9 bases lining up with TRBD1. This CDR3 spans 18 amino acids. Germline CDR1 is MGHRA and CDR2 is YSYEKL. The CDR3 sequence: CANSQALGQGLSYNEQFF. The CDR3 DNA follows: TGCGCCAACAGCCAAGCATTGGGACAGGGCCTTTCCTACAATGAGCAGTTCTTC.

In the case of this clonotype: One junction end does not reproduce the germline sequence, and a read error may be involved. The V gene is TRBV6-5, the J gene TRBJ1-5; 8 bases match TRBD1. There are 15 residues in the CDR3. The germline V gene has CDR1 MNHEY and CDR2 SVGAGI. CDR3 DNA: TGTGCCAGCAGTTACGGGGCAGGGGGCAATCAGCCCCAGAATTTT. It yields the protein CASSYGAGGNQPQNF.

The V gene is TRBV18, the J gene TRBJ2-5, with 8 bases fitting TRBD2. CDR1 is KGHSH, CDR2 LQKENI, per germline. The junction had 8 bases not matched to a gene; V was cut back by 11 bases and J by 0 bases. This CDR3 is built from 14 residues. CDR3: CAGNSGTHQETQYF. CDR3 DNA sequence: TGTGCCGGAAATAGCGGGACACACCAAGAGACCCAGTACTTC.

The CDR3 DNA reads TGTGCCAGCAGTTTATTGGCAGGGGTGGGAAAACTGTTTTTT. Amino acid sequence: CASSLLAGVGKLFF. V gene TRBV28 combines with J gene TRBJ1-4; tentative D call: TRBD1 (6 bases). The CDR3 spans 14 residues. The V end lost 1 base, the J end lost 10 bases, and 13 bases lay between the germline ends. The germline CDR1 and CDR2 sequences are MDHEN and SYDVKM.

The sample holds a few counts of this clonotype. The V and J genes are TRBV7-9 and TRBJ1-5; 9 bases fit TRBD1. This CDR3 region has 18 residues. V dropped 2 bases and J dropped 0; count of bases not matched to a gene: 8. Germline CDR1 reads SEHNR; CDR2 reads FQNEAQ (reference sequence). As DNA, the CDR3 is TGTGCCAGCAGCTTACTTCGGACAGGGGCGTATAGCAATCAGCCCCAGCATTTT. This gives the protein CASSLLRTGAYSNQPQHF.

This clonotype was seen more than once but under ten times. The chain recombines TRBV12-5 with TRBJ2-6, with D possibly being TRBD2 (6 bases). V was shortened by 3 bases and J by 9 bases, with 33 bases between the two germline ends. Looked up from germline, CDR1 is LGHNT and CDR2 is FRNRAP. The CDR3 consists of 21 residues. The CDR3 bases are TGTGCTAGTGGTTTTGGCCGCCCCACATGGGACTTTTCTCTTAAAGACAACGTCCTGACTTTC. As protein: CASGFGRPTWDFSLKDNVLTF.

The rearrangement uses TRBV6-6 and TRBJ1-2; D ambiguous. V was shortened by 6 bases and J by 5 bases, with 10 bases between the two germline ends. CDR1 and CDR2 (germline): MNHNY, SVGAGI (reference sequence). CDR3 size: 12 residues. DNA for the CDR3: TGTGCCAGCAGCAAAAAGGATTATGGCTACACCTTC. Encoded protein: CASSKKDYGYTF.

J is TRBJ2-3 and V is TRBV10-3; D perhaps matches TRBD1 (5 bases). The germline V gene has CDR1 ENHRY and CDR2 SYGVKD. Trimming removed 0 bases at V and 9 bases at J, with 13 bases between. The CDR3 is made up of 14 amino acids. The CDR3 bases are TGTGCCATCAGTGAGTCGAAGGGGCTTGGGACGCAGTATTTT. Amino acid sequence: CAISESKGLGTQYF.

Written as DNA, the CDR3 is TGTGCCAGCAGTTATCCTAGCGGGAGCGGCCGTGTGGGTTACGAGCAGTACTTC. This encodes CASSYPSGSGRVGYEQYF. The chain joins TRBV6-2 or TRBV6-3 to TRBJ2-7, with 10 bases fitting TRBD2. The CDR3 is made up of 18 amino acids. The V and J ends lost 3 bases and 4 bases, in that order; junction bases with no gene match: 15. From germline, CDR1 is MNHEY and CDR2 SVGEGT.

This clonotype turned up a few times. The chain is built from TRBV6-5 and TRBJ2-7, with D perhaps assigned TRBD1 or TRBD2 (5 bases each). The CDR3 consists of 18 residues. Germline CDR1 is MNHEY and CDR2 is SVGAGI. V was trimmed by 0 bases and J by 5 bases, leaving 23 bases between them. The CDR3 sequence: CASSYSSLVRDPRDEQYF. The CDR3 region has the DNA TGTGCCAGCAGTTACTCGAGTCTTGTCCGGGACCCCCGCGACGAGCAGTACTTC.

The genes are TRBV11-1 and TRBJ2-7, with D possibly matching TRBD1 (5 bases). The V gene lost 5 bases and the J gene lost 1 base, with 12 bases spanning the gap. CDR3 length: 14 residues. Per the germline V gene, CDR1 is SGHAT and CDR2 is FQDESV (reference sequence). The CDR3 bases are TGTGCCAGCAGCAAAAACAGGTTGTCCTACGAGCAGTACTTC. Translated, it gives CASSKNRLSYEQYF. The whole variable domain, remainder taken from reference TRBV11-1 and TRBJ2-7, is EAEVAQSPRYKITEKSQAVAFWCDPISGHATLYWYRQILGQGPELLVQFQDESVVDDSQLPKDRFSAERLKGVDSTLKIQPAELGDSAMYLCASSKNRLSYEQYFGPGTRLTVT.

This clonotype was recorded a few times. The chain is built from TRBV9 and TRBJ2-3, with 9 bases matching TRBD2. The CDR3 sequence is 17 residues long. The germline V gene encodes CDR1 SGDLS and CDR2 YYNGEE. V trimming: 2 bases; J trimming: 5 bases; junction bases outside the gene matches: 12. CDR3 loop: CASSVTSAGGRIDTQYF. CDR3 in DNA: TGTGCCAGCAGCGTCACATCGGCGGGGGGGCGCATAGATACGCAGTATTTT.

Remarks on this clonotype: One end of the junction varies from germline; a read error may be responsible. The chain couples TRBV27 to TRBJ2-7; D unclear. Germline V CDR1 and CDR2: MNHEY, SMNVEV (reference sequence). The CDR3 runs to 14 residues. CDR3 amino acids: CASSLGRSSCEQYF. The CDR3, as DNA: TGTGCCAGCAGTTTAGGCCGAAGCTCCTGCGAGCAGTACTTC.

This clonotype came up many times. V usage is TRBV5-1 and J usage is TRBJ2-1, with TRBD2 matching over 11 bases. This CDR3 spans 15 amino acids. CDR1 and CDR2 (germline): SGHRS, YFSETQ. J lost 6 bases, V lost 5 bases, and 7 bases had no gene match. The CDR3 region is CASSLAGGLSNEQFF. DNA of the CDR3: TGCGCCAGCAGTTTAGCGGGGGGGCTTAGCAATGAGCAGTTCTTC.